This T cell receptor (beta chain) was found in a study of glioma-infiltrating T cells after dendritic cell vaccination. The V gene lost 4 bases and the J gene lost 14 bases, with 16 bases spanning the gap. The germline V gene has CDR1 SNHLY and CDR2 FYNNEI. The CDR3 is 12 residues long. Time point meaning: after dendritic cell vaccination, including at tumor progression/relapse. Produced via immunoSEQ multiplex PCR; TCRdb's table is partial and in-frame only. Altogether about 110,000 clones are present, around 87% being singletons, with the ten largest covering approximately 2.7%. The specimen comprised blood, sampled after dendritic cell vaccination. The rearrangement links TRBV2 to TRBJ2-3; D might be TRBD2 (6 bases). This receptor was obtained from a human donor with glioblastoma. The CDR3 is CASSALAPGPYF. The CDR3, as DNA: TGTGCCAGCAGTGCACTAGCCCCCGGGCCGTATTTT.